This T cell receptor (beta chain) was identified during a study of T cells in Graves' hyperthyroidism and ophthalmopathy (dated by TCRdb to 2018 to 2020). Study-level background: Peripheral blood samples were taken at the time of initial diagnosis, prior to any treatment. To identify TCR V-J signatures that set the groups apart, the researchers used a discovery cohort of 95 to 100 patients, made up of fewer than 50 with Graves' ophthalmopathy and about 60 with stable Graves' hyperthyroidism. An independent validation cohort of fewer than 20 hyperthyroidism patients and roughly 16 patients who later progressed to ophthalmopathy tested prospective prediction of ophthalmopathy. According to the paper, TCR Vbeta CDR3 sequencing was carried out on roughly 130 peripheral blood samples, which came from under 50 ophthalmopathy, 70 to 80 hyperthyroidism and about 17 progressor patients. After sampling, hyperthyroidism patients received methimazole starting at 30 mg daily, and ophthalmopathy patients received high-dose intravenous methylprednisolone. The 100 or so discovery patients were divided at random into training and test sets in a 7:3 ratio. The study also compared thyroid tissue and blood T-cell repertoires from about six Graves' hyperthyroidism patients. The study at large found these results: Blood samples also contained most of the expanded thyroid clonotypes (frequency above 0.001), which suggests that blood repertoires may reflect thyroid immune responses. Sample size was not statistically predetermined, and blinding of investigators to group allocation was not performed. In validation, progression to ophthalmopathy was predicted by the model with almost 71% sensitivity and nearly 75% specificity, a median of approximately 6.5 months before onset. A 13 V-J signature model separated ophthalmopathy from stable hyperthyroidism, with approximately 87% sensitivity and 81.08% specificity in cross-validation and 80%/75% in testing.

The TCR beta CDR3 regions were amplified from RNA transcripts. For the first round of RT-PCR on the TCR CDR3, the HTBI primer set was used together with the Qiagen OneStep RT-PCR kit. The libraries were constructed in a second round of multiplex PCR and then size-selected and purified. The libraries were sequenced on an Illumina HiSeq2000 using paired-end 100 bp reads. The original methods were these. SOAPnuke was used to process the raw data, throwing out any read that contained adapters or uncalled bases, had a mean Phred below 15, or lacked an exact constant-primer or identifier match. High-quality paired reads were merged using COPE v1.2.5, and each unique nucleotide sequence was defined as a clonotype. Clonotypes were aligned to IMGT TRBV, TRBD and TRBJ reference segments using MiTCR v1.1. The analysis was restricted to V-J combinations with a frequency above 0.0001, which together covered 98% to 99.2% of the repertoires. The TCS score was defined as the ratio of F50 (clonal expansion) to E x V (chaos), calculated using BLOSUM62-based TCRdist between CDR3 peptides within each V-J. Welch's t-statistics and random forest reduced several hundred V-J features to around 14, which were used in a naive Bayes classifier (R e1071). The Morisita-Horn index was used to measure how similar the thyroid and blood repertoires were. Starting from the raw public reads, TCRdb applied fastp trimming at Q25, assembled clones with MiXCR and retained in-frame beta chains. A single entry per CDR3 protein holds the most common genes and DNA from its merged rows. The V and J calls were determined by TCRdb, not by the authors. In this sample the table shows roughly 56,000 distinct CDR3 sequences, around half of which occur a single time. Around an eighth of the sample lies in the top ten.

CDR1 and CDR2 (SGHVS, FQNEAQ) derive from the germline V gene. The CDR3 numbers 15 amino acids, ends counted. Only the CDR3 DNA stays, 45 bases, in frame from base 1. Trimming removed 5 bases from V and 0 bases from J, leaving 11 bases between the germline ends. About this clonotype itself: The target of this receptor is not known. The CDR3 carries no conserved terminal phenylalanine or tryptophan, so it likely arises from a read error.

Ophthalmopathy patients had moderately to severely active disease, Clinical Activity Score of at least 3, NOSPECS grade of at least 4, and duration under 3 months. Exclusion was applied to patients with uncontrolled infections, other autoimmune diseases, pregnancy or lactation. Diagnoses relied on clinical symptoms, serum thyroxine and TRAb, thyroid ultrasound and orbital computed tomography. Ficoll-Paque density gradient centrifugation was used to isolate PBMCs from about 10 ml of fresh peripheral blood. Trizol reagent was used to extract total RNA, and RNA quality was then checked on an Agilent 2100 Bioanalyzer.

The TCR comes from a woman in her 30s with Graves' ophthalmopathy. The sample consisted of blood. The rearranged segments are TRBV7-8 and TRBJ2-1; no D segment can be confidently identified. CDR3 loop: CASSQALSSYNEQFS. The nucleotide sequence reads as follows: TGTGCCAGCAGCCAGGCCCTAAGCTCCTACAATGAGCAGTTCTCC.